This passage covers 24 T cell receptor beta chains from one sample sequenced in a study of T cell responses to AZD1222 COVID-19 vaccine. Libraries were prepared by immunoSEQ multiplex PCR; TCRdb keeps only in-frame clonotypes and omits some of them. Of around 150,000 clones detected, roughly 91% appear once; the ten largest clones hold roughly 7.1%. The source was peripheral blood, collected 28 days after the second AZD1222 dose. The receptors derive from an adult who received the AZD1222 COVID-19 vaccine.

J is TRBJ2-7 and V is TRBV6-2 or TRBV6-3; D gene ambiguous. V lost 6 bases and J 5 bases, leaving 23 bases between the germline ends. The germline V gene has CDR1 MNHEY and CDR2 SVGEGT. The CDR3 extends over 16 amino acids. For the CDR3, the DNA is TGTGCCAGCAGCCCAGCCCCCCGCCCAACCCAGGACGAGCAGTACTTC. This translates into CASSPAPRPTQDEQYF.

The rearrangement joins TRBV25-1 to TRBJ1-2; unclear D gene. The V gene's germline CDR1 is MGHDK and CDR2 SYGVNS. The CDR3 length is 14 residues. The ends were cut back, 6 bases at V and 0 bases at J, with 11 bases in the middle. The CDR3 nucleotides are TGTGCCAGCAGGCCGGACGGAGCTAACTATGGCTACACCTTC. It is translated as CASRPDGANYGYTF.

The chain uses TRBV30 and TRBJ2-3, with 13 bases fitting TRBD2. The CDR3 length is 15 residues. The V gene end was trimmed by 3 bases and the J gene end by 6 bases; junction bases not matched to a gene: 6. Germline CDR1 and CDR2: GTSNPN and SVGIG (reference sequence). This chain's CDR3 is CAWRVLAGGYDTQYF. The DNA for the CDR3 is TGTGCCTGGAGGGTACTAGCGGGGGGGTATGATACGCAGTATTTT.

This chain connects TRBV10-3 to TRBJ1-1; maybe TRBD1 (5 bases). Per the germline V gene, CDR1 is ENHRY and CDR2 is SYGVKD. The CDR3 contains 16 residues. Between the trimmed V and J ends, which lost 5 bases and 0 bases, there was a span of 16 bases. CDR3 nucleotides: TGTGCCATCAGTCCGAACCAGGGCGGGATGAACACTGAAGCTTTCTTT. Amino acid sequence: CAISPNQGGMNTEAFF.

J is TRBJ1-5 and V is TRBV30; D gene ambiguous. The CDR3 spans 13 residues. V gave up 0 bases and J gave up 1 base, with 4 bases separating them. The germline V gene encodes CDR1 GTSNPN and CDR2 SVGIG (reference sequence). CDR3 region: CAWSVLSNQPQHF. CDR3 in DNA: TGTGCCTGGAGTGTCCTAAGCAATCAGCCCCAGCATTTT. The full variable domain, completed using reference TRBV30 and TRBJ1-5, is SQTIHQWPATLVQPVGSPLSLECTVEGTSNPNLYWYRQAAGRGLQLLFYSVGIGQISSEVPQNLSASRPQDRQFILSSKKLLLSDSGFYLCAWSVLSNQPQHFGDGTRLSIL.

The V call is TRBV7-2, the J call TRBJ2-7; D uncertain. The CDR3 totals 14 residues. The V end lost 2 bases, the J end lost 2 bases, and 10 bases lay between the germline ends. Germline V CDR1 and CDR2: SGHTA, FQGNSA. For the CDR3, the DNA is TGTGCCAGCAGCTTACAAGGGATTACCTACGAGCAGTACTTC. It yields the protein CASSLQGITYEQYF.

The chain couples TRBV12-5 to TRBJ1-5; unclear D gene. The CDR3 has 13 amino acids. The V end lost 7 bases, the J end lost 3 bases, and 10 bases lay between the germline ends. Germline V lookup: CDR1 LGHNT, CDR2 FRNRAP. In DNA, the CDR3 is TGTGCTAGTGCCGCGTCGGACAATCAGCCCCAGCATTTT. This encodes CASAASDNQPQHF. Variable domain in full (rest from reference TRBV12-5 and TRBJ1-5): DARVTQTPRHKVTEMGQEVTMRCQPILGHNTVFWYRQTMMQGLELLAYFRNRAPLDDSGMPKDRFSAEMPDATLATLKIQPSEPRDSAVYFCASAASDNQPQHFGDGTRLSIL.

The chain recombines TRBV7-9 with TRBJ2-3; 7 nucleotides line up with TRBD1. In germline, CDR1 is SEHNR, CDR2 FQNEAQ (reference sequence). Trimming took 10 bases from V and 4 from J; bases not matched to a gene: 8. The CDR3 has 13 amino acids. The CDR3, as DNA: TGTGCCACCGACGACAGGGTGGCAGATACGCAGTATTTT. It codes for CATDDRVADTQYF.

The chain uses TRBV12-3 or TRBV12-4 and TRBJ2-1; D gene uncertain. This CDR3 spans 13 amino acids. The germline V and J ends were trimmed by 2 bases and 8 bases, with 10 bases remaining between them. CDR3 region: CASSLIIGYEQFF. Here the CDR3 DNA reads TGTGCCAGCAGTTTAATCATTGGTTATGAGCAGTTCTTC.

The genes are TRBV7-9 and TRBJ1-6, with D unresolved. The CDR3 consists of 13 residues. Germline CDR1 reads SEHNR; CDR2 reads FQNEAQ (reference sequence). Deletions cut 3 bases from V and 7 bases from J, with 7 bases between. The CDR3: CASSLQNNSPLHF. Here the CDR3 DNA reads TGTGCCAGCAGCTTGCAAAACAATTCACCCCTCCACTTT. The entire variable domain, with the rest obtained from reference TRBV7-9 and TRBJ1-6, is as follows: DTGVSQNPRHKITKRGQNVTFRCDPISEHNRLYWYRQTLGQGPEFLTYFQNEAQLEKSRLLSDRFSAERPKGSFSTLEIQRTEQGDSAMYLCASSLQNNSPLHFGNGTRLTVT.

V is TRBV7-6 and J is TRBJ2-5; tentatively, D is TRBD1 (6 bases). Trimming removed 5 bases from V and 3 bases from J, with 10 bases in between. Germline assignment: CDR1 SGHVS and CDR2 FNYEAQ. CDR3 length equals 13 residues. CDR3 nucleotide sequence: TGTGCCAGCAGCCCAGGACAGAAAGAGACCCAGTACTTC. Amino acids: CASSPGQKETQYF.

This chain joins TRBV19 and TRBJ1-2; no definite D call. The CDR3 covers 13 residues. V was cut by 9 bases and J by 7 bases, with 18 bases left in between. The germline CDR1 and CDR2 sequences are LNHDA and SQIVND (reference sequence). In DNA form, the CDR3 reads TGTGCCAGCCATAGACCAGGTGACGGTGGCTACACCTTC. Translated, it gives CASHRPGDGGYTF.

The chain combines TRBV9 with TRBJ1-3, with TRBD1 matching over 9 bases. V was clipped by 2 bases and J by 4 bases; unmatched bases: 4. Germline CDR1 reads SGDLS; CDR2 reads YYNGEE. The CDR3 loop spans 15 amino acids. The CDR3 is CASSVGQGMGNTIYF. CDR3 in DNA: TGTGCCAGCAGCGTCGGACAGGGGATGGGAAACACCATATATTTT. Combining the CDR3 with reference TRBV9 and TRBJ1-3 gives the whole variable domain DSGVTQTPKHLITATGQRVTLRCSPRSGDLSVYWYQQSLDQGLQFLIQYYNGEERAKGNILERFSAQQFPDLHSELNLSSLELGDSALYFCASSVGQGMGNTIYFGEGSWLTVV.

The chain joins TRBV2 to TRBJ2-3, with TRBD1 matching 9 bases. J gave up 1 base and V 7 bases, and 6 bases lay outside the gene matches. There are 15 residues in the CDR3. Germline-derived CDR1 and CDR2 are SNHLY and FYNNEI. CDR3 sequence (DNA): TGTGCCAGCACCGAACAGGGGGCGGGCACAGATACGCAGTATTTT. Protein sequence: CASTEQGAGTDTQYF.

This chain uses TRBV5-6 with TRBJ1-2; tentatively, D is TRBD1 (6 bases). V lost 1 base and J 6 bases, leaving 10 bases between the germline ends. The length of the CDR3 is 13 residues. Germline V gene sequence: CDR1 SGHDT, CDR2 YYEEEE. CDR3: CASSLYRGHGYTF. The DNA of the CDR3 is TGTGCCAGCAGCTTGTATCGGGGGCATGGCTACACCTTC. Supplemented by reference TRBV5-6 and TRBJ1-2, the full variable domain reads DAGVTQSPTHLIKTRGQQVTLRCSPKSGHDTVSWYQQALGQGPQFIFQYYEEEERQRGNFPDRFSGHQFPNYSSELNVNALLLGDSALYLCASSLYRGHGYTFGSGTRLTVV.

J is TRBJ1-5 and V is TRBV6-1, with 7 bases that match TRBD1. The CDR3 runs 14 residues. Per the germline V gene, CDR1 is MNHNS and CDR2 is SASEGT. The V segment lost 1 base and the J segment 8 bases; nucleotides outside the gene matches: 5. The CDR3 loop is CASSEEGGAEPQHF. DNA for the CDR3: TGTGCCAGCAGTGAAGAAGGGGGCGCTGAGCCCCAGCATTTT.

This sequence joins TRBV7-9 and TRBJ1-5; no definite D call. V gave up 1 base and J gave up 4 bases, with 11 bases separating them. The germline V gene has CDR1 SEHNR and CDR2 FQNEAQ (reference sequence). The CDR3 contains 15 residues. The CDR3, as DNA: TGTGCCAGCAGCTTAGGGGCAGGACCTAATCAGCCCCAGCATTTT. Protein: CASSLGAGPNQPQHF.

The chain is built from TRBV4-3 and TRBJ1-3; D is unclear. Germline CDR1 LGHNA, CDR2 YSLEER. CDR3 length: 12 amino acids. V was trimmed by 4 bases and J by 4 bases, leaving 5 bases between them. Here the CDR3 DNA reads TGCGCCAGCAGCCCTTCCGGAAACACCATATATTTT. Amino acid sequence: CASSPSGNTIYF.

J is TRBJ1-6 and V is TRBV3-1 (or the pseudogene TRBV3-2); D is ambiguous. V was shortened by 1 base and J by 10 bases, with 8 bases between the two germline ends. Germline V gives CDR1 LGHDT, CDR2 YNNKEL (reference sequence). The CDR3 is made up of 13 amino acids. CDR3 in DNA: TGTGCCAGCAGCCAAGGGCCGGACTCACCCCTCCACTTT. Protein sequence: CASSQGPDSPLHF.

As concerns this clone: A single base is all that separates this from a far larger clone, so a read error is likely. This rearrangement joins TRBV5-6 to TRBJ1-2; D perhaps matches TRBD1 (6 bases). Trimming cost V 4 bases and J 2 bases, with 9 bases left between them. The CDR3 spans 13 residues. Germline loops: CDR1 SGHDT, CDR2 YYEEEE. CDR3 coding DNA: TGTGCCAGCAGCGCCGGGACAAACTATGGCTACACCTTC. Protein product: CASSAGTNYGYTF.

V is TRBV5-4 and J is TRBJ2-3; a possible D gene is TRBD2 (5 bases). The CDR3 is 14 residues long. The V gene's germline CDR1 is SGHNT and CDR2 YYREEE (reference sequence). The CDR3 reads CASFPRGDTDTQYF. DNA for the CDR3: TGTGCGAGTTTCCCCCGGGGTGATACAGATACGCAGTATTTT.

The sample holds one count of this clone. The chain combines TRBV24-1 with TRBJ2-2; TRBD1 matches at 7 bases. Germline V gene lookup returns CDR1 KGHDR and CDR2 SFDVKD. CDR3 length: 16 amino acids. Germline trimming cut 0 bases from V and 5 bases from J; bases unmatched to any gene: 5. CDR3 in DNA: TGTGCCACCAGTGATTTGGGGGACAGAGGGACCGGGGAGCTGTTTTTT. Amino acid sequence: CATSDLGDRGTGELFF.

The rearrangement uses TRBV4-2 and TRBJ2-7; 10 nucleotides agree with TRBD1. With V trimmed by 1 base and J by 3 bases, 0 bases remained unmatched. Germline CDR1 reads LGHNA; CDR2 reads YNFKEQ. The CDR3 runs to 14 residues. CDR3 in DNA: TGTGCCAGCAGCCAAGGGGACAGGGGCTACGAGCAGTACTTC. Residues: CASSQGDRGYEQYF.

The chain carries TRBV4-1 and TRBJ1-2; D remains unclear. Germline CDR1 reads MGHRA; CDR2 reads YSYEKL. V was cut by 4 bases and J by 4 bases, with 10 bases left in between. This CDR3 contains 13 residues. CDR3 protein: CASSRITSYGYTF. CDR3 nucleotide sequence: TGCGCCAGCAGCCGTATCACGAGCTATGGCTACACCTTC.